A single sample is the source of the 10 T cell receptor beta chains below, sequenced in a study of T-cell reconstitution after alpha-beta-depleted transplantation in children. Unique molecular identifiers were built into the TCRbeta library. One entry per CDR3 protein results from TCRdb running MiXCR on the PCR reads. This table has 550,000 to 800,000 distinct CDR3 sequences, roughly 13% appearing once. This material consisted of PBMCs, taken before TCRalphabeta/CD19-depleted stem cell transplant. These receptors were collected from a girl under 10 years old with congenital amegakaryocytic thrombocytopenia, due to receive a stem cell transplant.

The chain is built from TRBV19 and TRBJ2-4, with TRBD1 identical over 8 bases. Germline CDR1 LNHDA, CDR2 SQIVND (reference sequence). The CDR3 has 13 residues. The V gene end was trimmed by 4 bases and the J gene end by 11 bases; junction bases not matched to a gene: 7. CDR3 loop: CASSTSDRAVQYF. For the CDR3, the DNA is TGTGCCAGTAGTACATCGGACAGGGCAGTTCAGTACTTC.

This clonotype occurred many times. The chain is built from TRBV11-1 and TRBJ2-2, with 7 nucleotides matching TRBD2. V gave up 5 bases and J gave up 5 bases; unmatched junction bases: 17. The germline V gene encodes CDR1 SGHAT and CDR2 FQDESV (reference sequence). The CDR3 covers 18 residues. The CDR3 protein is CASSNRSGVTKRTGELFF. As DNA, the CDR3 is TGTGCCAGCAGCAACAGGAGCGGGGTTACCAAGAGGACCGGGGAGCTGTTTTTT.

This clonotype was picked up one time. The rearrangement uses TRBV6-6 and TRBJ2-2, with no clear D. V dropped 5 bases and J dropped 6 bases, with 10 bases sitting between them. Per germline, CDR1 MNHNY and CDR2 SVGAGI (reference sequence). This CDR3 has 13 residues. The CDR3 here is CASSATRSGELFF. The CDR3 nucleotides read TGTGCCAGCAGTGCAACACGGTCCGGGGAGCTGTTTTTT.

This clonotype occurred many times. The gene calls are TRBV7-2 and TRBJ1-4; maybe TRBD1 (6 bases). Germline V lookup: CDR1 SGHTA, CDR2 FQGNSA. V was clipped by 5 bases and J by 7 bases, with 14 bases between them. CDR3 length equals 14 residues. CDR3 region: CASSLQQGGEKLFF. CDR3 sequence (DNA): TGTGCCAGCAGCCTCCAACAGGGCGGTGAAAAACTGTTTTTT.

This clonotype has just a few counts. This chain links TRBV5-1 with TRBJ2-1; D ambiguous. Trimming left V 0 bases short and J 7 bases short, with 14 bases between. Germline V gene data show CDR1 as SGHRS and CDR2 as YFSETQ. The length of the CDR3 is 15 residues. CDR3 DNA: TGCGCCAGCAGCTTGGCCGTGATGGGTCCTAATGAGCAGTTCTTC. This gives the protein CASSLAVMGPNEQFF.

This clonotype was recorded a few times. CDR3 region: CASSLVVGAKDTQYF. CDR3 in DNA: TGTGCCAGCAGCTTAGTTGTGGGAGCAAAAGATACGCAGTATTTT. The chain is built from TRBV7-9 and TRBJ2-3; a weak D match, TRBD2 (5 bases). CDR3 length: 15 residues. Germline assignment: CDR1 SEHNR and CDR2 FQNEAQ (reference sequence). Trimming pared 1 base from V and 5 bases from J, leaving 13 bases between.

The genes are TRBV12-3 or TRBV12-4 and TRBJ2-3; TRBD2 agrees at 7 bases. CDR3 length equals 15 residues. The J segment lost 6 bases and the V segment lost 4 bases, leaving 10 bases of the junction unmatched. CDR3 region: CASSWTGGGRDTQYF. Written as DNA, the CDR3 is TGTGCCAGCAGTTGGACGGGAGGCGGTCGGGATACGCAGTATTTT.

In this sample, this clonotype turned up a few times. V gene TRBV11-2 combines with J gene TRBJ2-5, with TRBD2 matching over 9 bases. Germline V gene data show CDR1 as SGHAT and CDR2 as FQNNGV. With V trimmed by 5 bases and J by 5 bases, 21 bases remained unmatched. The CDR3 sequence is 19 residues long. CDR3 sequence (DNA): TGTGCCAGCAGCCCCACCAGTCCTCTGACTAGCGGAGGAAAGGAGACCCAGTACTTC. This codes for CASSPTSPLTSGGKETQYF.

With regard to this clonotype: One end of the junction is discordant with germline, which a read error may explain. V is TRBV3-1 and J is TRBJ2-1; no reliable D call. The CDR3 length is 13 residues. From germline, CDR1 is LGHDT and CDR2 YNNKEL (reference sequence). In nucleotides, the CDR3 is TGTGCCAGCAACCAAACCCCAGACAATGAGCAGTTCTTC. It encodes CASNQTPDNEQFF.

This clonotype was picked up a small number of times. CDR3 sequence: CSASESADSYNEQFF. CDR3 sequence (DNA): TGCAGTGCTAGTGAATCTGCCGACTCCTACAATGAGCAGTTCTTC. The chain joins TRBV20-1 to TRBJ2-1; no clear D. V lost 3 bases to trimming and J lost 0 bases, with 12 bases between them. This CDR3 has 15 residues. Germline V gene lookup returns CDR1 DFQATT and CDR2 SNEGSKA (reference sequence).